This T cell receptor beta chain was retrieved from a study of blood T cell repertoires in COVID-19. Looking at the study overall: Acute and convalescent COVID-19 samples came from the United States, Italy and Spain. PBMCs, B-cell-depleted T cells, or T cells provided the cDNA or gDNA that made up the material.

Authors' processing steps: Estimated nucleated cell counts came from reference gene primer amplification. TCRdb keeps only in-frame clones here, not all; method: immunoSEQ multiplex PCR. V, J and clone size are those of that table, while D and trimming were read from the DNA. The sample lists approximately 60,000 clones, roughly 80% occurring once. This clonotype was obtained from a man aged 60-69 years with acute or convalescent COVID-19. Material: peripheral blood.

The CDR3: CASSSGQTETQYF. The CDR3, as DNA: TGCGCCAGCAGCTCGGGACAGACGGAGACCCAGTACTTC. The chain carries TRBV5-1 and TRBJ2-5, with TRBD1 matching over 7 bases. The length of the CDR3 is 13 residues. J lost 5 bases, V lost 3 bases, and 4 bases had no gene match. Looked up from germline, CDR1 is SGHRS and CDR2 is YFSETQ.